This T cell receptor (beta chain) was recorded in a study of PD-L1 blockade in urothelial cancer. The germline V gene has CDR1 MNHNS and CDR2 SASEGT. The trim removed 5 bases at V and 3 bases at J, leaving 5 bases unmatched. The CDR3 length is 14 residues. Data came from immunoSEQ multiplex PCR; TCRdb stores just in-frame clones and leaves some out. The sample lists roughly 63,000 clones, approximately 81% occurring once. Documented time point: pretreatment peripheral blood. The chain couples TRBV6-1 to TRBJ2-3; 7 bases line up with TRBD1. The clonotype was recovered from a man between 70 and 80 years old with urothelial cancer. The sequences come from PBMCs, collected around atezolizumab (anti-PD-L1) treatment. CDR3 nucleotides: TGTGCCAGCAGTCCAAACAGGGGTACAGATACGCAGTATTTT. Protein sequence: CASSPNRGTDTQYF.